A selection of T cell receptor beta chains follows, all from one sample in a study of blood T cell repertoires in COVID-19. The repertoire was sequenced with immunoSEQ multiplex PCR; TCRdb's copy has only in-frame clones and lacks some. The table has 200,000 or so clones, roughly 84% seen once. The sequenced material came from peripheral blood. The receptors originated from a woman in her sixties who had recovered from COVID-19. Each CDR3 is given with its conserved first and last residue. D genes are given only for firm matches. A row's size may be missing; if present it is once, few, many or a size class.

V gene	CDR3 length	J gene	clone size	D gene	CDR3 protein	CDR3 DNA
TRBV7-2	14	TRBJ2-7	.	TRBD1	CASTPGTGTYEQYF	TGTGCCAGCACCCCGGGGACAGGGACATACGAGCAGTACTTC
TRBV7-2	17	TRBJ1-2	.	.	CASSSPQRSGPLYGYTF	TGTGCCAGCAGCTCACCTCAGAGGTCAGGGCCACTCTATGGCTACACCTTC
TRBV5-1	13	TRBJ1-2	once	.	CASSGTGGEGYTF	TGCGCCAGCAGCGGAACAGGTGGAGAGGGCTACACCTTC
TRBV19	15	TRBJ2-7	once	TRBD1	CASSLGTGSSYEQYF	TGTGCCAGTAGTCTGGGGACAGGGAGCTCCTACGAGCAGTACTTC
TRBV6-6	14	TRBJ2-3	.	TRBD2	CASSLGAGGLAQYF	TGTGCCAGCAGTCTTGGGGCGGGGGGCCTTGCGCAGTATTTT
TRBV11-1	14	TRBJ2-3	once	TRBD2	CASSLGLAADTQYF	TGTGCCAGCAGCTTAGGACTAGCGGCAGATACGCAGTATTTT
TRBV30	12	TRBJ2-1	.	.	CIALALNNEQFF	TGTATAGCCCTAGCGCTAAACAATGAGCAGTTCTTC
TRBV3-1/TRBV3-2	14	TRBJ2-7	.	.	CASSQERRTYEQYF	TGTGCCAGCAGCCAAGAGCGGCGGACCTACGAGCAGTACTTC
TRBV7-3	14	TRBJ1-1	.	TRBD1	CASSRTGGYTEAFF	TGTGCCAGCAGTCGGACAGGGGGCTACACTGAAGCTTTCTTT
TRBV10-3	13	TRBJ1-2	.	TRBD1	CAISEQGNYGYTF	TGTGCCATCAGCGAACAGGGGAACTATGGCTACACCTTC
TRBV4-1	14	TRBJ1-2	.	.	CASSQAARGYGYTF	TGCGCCAGCAGCCAAGCAGCACGGGGCTATGGCTACACCTTC
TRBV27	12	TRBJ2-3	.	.	CASSPYSDTQYF	TGTGCCAGCAGTCCTTACAGTGATACGCAGTATTTT
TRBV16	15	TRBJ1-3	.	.	CASSQVPGSGNTIYF	TGTGCCAGCAGCCAGGTTCCCGGCTCTGGAAACACCATATATTTT
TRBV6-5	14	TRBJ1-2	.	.	CASSTPSGGHGYTF	TGTGCCAGCAGCACCCCCTCGGGGGGCCATGGCTACACCTTC
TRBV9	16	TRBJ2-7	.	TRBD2	CASSVGQRGGSYEQYF	TGTGCCAGCAGCGTAGGTCAGCGGGGGGGCTCCTACGAGCAGTACTTC
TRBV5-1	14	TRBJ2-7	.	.	CASSGGASSYEQYF	TGCGCCAGCAGCGGCGGGGCGAGCTCCTACGAGCAGTACTTC
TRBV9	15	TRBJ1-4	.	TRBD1	CASSVYGQGHEKLFF	TGTGCCAGCAGCGTATACGGACAGGGTCATGAAAAACTGTTTTTT
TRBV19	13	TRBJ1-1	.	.	CASSIAQNTEAFF	TGTGCCAGTAGTATAGCACAGAACACTGAAGCTTTCTTT
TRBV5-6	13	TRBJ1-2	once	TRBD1	CASSRDRRYGYTF	TGTGCCAGCAGCCGGGACAGGCGTTATGGCTACACCTTC
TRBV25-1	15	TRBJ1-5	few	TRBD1	CASSGSTGSNQPQHF	TGTGCCAGCAGTGGCTCGACAGGGAGCAATCAGCCCCAGCATTTT
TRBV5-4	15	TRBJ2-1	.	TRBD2	CASSLLAGGYNEQFF	TGTGCCAGCAGCTTACTAGCGGGGGGATACAATGAGCAGTTCTTC
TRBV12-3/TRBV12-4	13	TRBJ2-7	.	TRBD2	CASSRTSGYEQYF	TGTGCCAGCAGTCGGACTAGCGGCTACGAGCAGTACTTC
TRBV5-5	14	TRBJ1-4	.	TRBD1	CASSHPGGGEKLFF	TGTGCCAGCAGCCACCCAGGGGGCGGGGAAAAACTGTTTTTT
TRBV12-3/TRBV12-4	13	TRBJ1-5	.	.	CASTAHSNQPQHF	TGTGCCAGCACCGCGCACAGCAATCAGCCCCAGCATTTT
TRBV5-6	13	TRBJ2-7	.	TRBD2	CASSRGLVHEQYF	TGTGCCAGCAGCAGGGGACTAGTTCACGAGCAGTACTTC
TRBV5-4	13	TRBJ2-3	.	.	CASSLGLLDTQYF	TGTGCCAGCAGCCTCGGACTTTTGGATACGCAGTATTTT
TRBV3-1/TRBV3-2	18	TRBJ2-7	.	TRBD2	CASSQGLKLAGLSRGQYF	TGTGCCAGCAGCCAAGGTCTGAAGCTAGCGGGCCTATCGCGGGGGCAGTACTTC
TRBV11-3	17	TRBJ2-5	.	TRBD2	CASSPRSGRGSGETQYF	TGTGCCAGCAGCCCTCGCTCGGGGAGGGGATCGGGGGAGACCCAGTACTTC
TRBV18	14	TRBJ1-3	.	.	CASSPAVRGNTIYF	TGTGCCAGCTCACCCGCCGTCCGGGGAAACACCATATATTTT
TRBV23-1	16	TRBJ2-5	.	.	CASSQRVRGLEETQYF	TGCGCCAGCAGTCAGCGGGTTCGGGGGTTGGAAGAGACCCAGTACTTC
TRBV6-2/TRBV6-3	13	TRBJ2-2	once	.	CASSYQRTGELFF	TGTGCCAGCAGTTACCAGCGAACCGGGGAGCTGTTTTTT
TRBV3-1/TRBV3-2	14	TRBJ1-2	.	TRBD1	CASSTPGQGARYTF	TGTGCCAGCAGCACCCCGGGACAGGGGGCACGCTACACCTTC
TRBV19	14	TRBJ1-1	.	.	CASKFRAGSTEAFF	TGTGCCAGCAAATTCCGTGCGGGGTCCACTGAAGCTTTCTTT
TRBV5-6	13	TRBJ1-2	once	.	CASSLVSNYGYTF	TGTGCCAGCAGCTTGGTGAGCAACTATGGCTACACCTTC
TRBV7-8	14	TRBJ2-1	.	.	CASSPRDSYNEQFF	TGTGCCAGCAGCCCCCGGGACTCCTACAATGAGCAGTTCTTC
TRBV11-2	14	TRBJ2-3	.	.	CASSLDRVADTQYF	TGTGCCAGCAGCTTAGACCGAGTGGCAGATACGCAGTATTTT
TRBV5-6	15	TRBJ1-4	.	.	CASSLVGAGGEKLFF	TGTGCCAGCAGCTTGGTTGGTGCGGGAGGGGAAAAACTGTTTTTT
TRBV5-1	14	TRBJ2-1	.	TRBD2	CASSLGGAGNEQFF	TGCGCCAGCAGCCTCGGGGGGGCTGGCAATGAGCAGTTCTTC
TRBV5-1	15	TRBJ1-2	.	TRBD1	CASSLEGTGIYGYTF	TGCGCCAGCAGCTTGGAGGGGACAGGGATCTATGGCTACACCTTC
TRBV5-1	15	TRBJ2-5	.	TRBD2	CASSSTSGGPETQYF	TGCGCCAGCAGCTCGACTAGCGGGGGGCCGGAGACCCAGTACTTC
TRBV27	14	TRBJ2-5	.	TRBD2	CASSAFLAAETQYF	TGTGCCAGCAGTGCATTTCTAGCGGCGGAGACCCAGTACTTC
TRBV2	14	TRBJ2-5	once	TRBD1	CASSVWTGVETQYF	TGTGCCAGCAGTGTCTGGACAGGGGTCGAGACCCAGTACTTC
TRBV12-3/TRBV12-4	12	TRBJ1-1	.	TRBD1	CASSRTGFEAFF	TGTGCCAGCAGCCGGACAGGGTTTGAAGCTTTCTTT
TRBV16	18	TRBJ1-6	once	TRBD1	CASSRQNVVGQGSSPLHF	TGTGCCAGCAGCCGCCAAAACGTAGTCGGACAGGGGAGTTCACCCCTCCACTTT
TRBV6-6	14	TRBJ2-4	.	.	CASSPGRDVDIQYF	TGTGCCAGCAGTCCCGGACGGGATGTAGACATTCAGTACTTC
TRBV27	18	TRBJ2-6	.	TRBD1	CASSLLSGGNSGANVLTF	TGTGCCAGCAGTTTATTGTCAGGGGGTAACTCTGGGGCCAACGTCCTGACTTTC
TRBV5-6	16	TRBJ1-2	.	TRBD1	CASTLTGTGGTYGYTF	TGTGCCAGCACCCTGACCGGGACAGGGGGCACCTATGGCTACACCTTC
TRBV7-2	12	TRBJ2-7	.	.	CASRSALAEQYF	TGTGCCAGCAGAAGTGCCCTAGCTGAGCAGTACTTC
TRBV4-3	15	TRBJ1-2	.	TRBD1	CASSPQDRGRGGYTF	TGCGCCAGCAGCCCCCAGGACAGGGGAAGGGGTGGCTACACCTTC
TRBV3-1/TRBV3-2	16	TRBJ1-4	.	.	CASSQGYRATNEKLFF	TGTGCCAGCAGCCAAGGATACAGAGCAACTAATGAAAAACTGTTTTTT
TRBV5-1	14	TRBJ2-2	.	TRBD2	CASSPMGGSIGLFF	TGCGCCAGCAGCCCTATGGGAGGGTCGATTGGGCTGTTTTTT